These 2 T cell receptor beta chains were sequenced from one sample in a study of CD8 T cells in Susac syndrome. Reverse transcription of about 0.5 to 1 ug RNA used random hexamers. TCRdb passed the immunoSEQ multiplex PCR reads through MiXCR, listing each CDR3 protein once. Of just over 80,000 distinct CDR3 sequences listed, approximately 94% are singletons. Sequenced: CD8+ T cells from PBMCs. These receptors were obtained from a human donor in good health.

The chain couples TRBV23-1 to TRBJ1-5, with a possible D match to TRBD1 (5 bases). TRBV23-1 falls under the ORF class, with uncertain function. Trimming shortened V by 7 bases and J by 2 bases, and 21 bases separated the two germline ends. The CDR3 has 17 residues. CDR3 amino acids: CASTFMGEKGCNQPQHF. CDR3 in DNA: TGCGCCAGCACTTTCATGGGGGAAAAAGGTTGCAATCAGCCCCAGCATTTT.

The CDR3 region has the DNA TGTGCCACCAGCAGGCCCACCGGCAACTACGAGCAGTACTTC. Translated: CATSRPTGNYEQYF. The genes are TRBV15 and TRBJ2-7, with D hard to call. The V gene's germline CDR1 is LNHNV and CDR2 YYDKDF (reference sequence). CDR3 length: 14 amino acids. V was clipped by 3 bases and J by 3 bases, with 12 bases between them.